The clone carrying this T cell receptor beta chain was recorded at least ten times. The target antigen is unknown. UMIs were added to TCR cDNA along with a universal primer site when it was made by 5'RACE template switching. TCRdb independently ran MiXCR on the 5' RACE reads; one entry per CDR3 protein. The sample has almost 600,000 distinct CDR3 sequences, less than 15% seen once. These data belong to a study of T cells after yellow fever vaccination. Study-level results: Most primary-vaccination clones recurred post-booster (roughly 97% CD4, just over 85% CD8).

Trimming removed 3 bases from V and 2 bases from J, with 20 bases in between. The CDR3 sequence is 17 residues long. From germline, CDR1 is SGDLS and CDR2 YYNGEE. V usage is TRBV9 and J usage is TRBJ1-2, with D tentatively TRBD1 (5 bases). This receptor was obtained from a man between 25 and 39 years old who received the YFV17D yellow fever vaccine. The sample here was PBMCs, taken on the day of the yellow fever booster vaccination. CDR3 loop: CASSGTSPGRRNYGYTF. DNA for the CDR3: TGTGCCAGCAGCGGTACTTCCCCGGGACGGAGAAACTATGGCTACACCTTC.